Included here is one T cell receptor beta chain sequence, with context. This receptor's antigen is unknown. Base qualities are missing; no much larger clone stands one base away. After around 10 days of culture, CD4+ T cells were isolated with the EasySep CD4+ T cell isolation kit. Each participant received two doses of an mRNA SARS-CoV-2 vaccine, either BNT162b2 or mRNA-1273. Negative nucleocapsid antibody results before and after vaccination confirmed that the healthy vaccine recipients had no prior SARS-CoV-2 infection. Half of the culture medium was replaced with fresh IL-2-containing medium on days 3 and 7. Unless noted otherwise, every peptide stimulation condition was cultured in triplicate wells. Using Ficoll-Paque Plus gradient centrifugation, PBMC were separated from whole blood and then either used fresh or cryopreserved at -140C. The QIAamp micro DNA kit was used to extract genomic DNA from the cultured CD4+ T cells.

The data stem from a study of vaccination effects on CD4 cells after COVID-19 (dated by TCRdb to 2021 to 2024). With respect to the entire study: The ViraFEST assay stimulated PBMC with viral peptide pools and then used TCR sequencing to identify antigen-specific CD4+ T cell clonotypes by expansion. Post-vaccine samples across the study were collected a median of 72 days after the second dose, with a range of 14 to 241. Some 2 million PBMC per well were cultured in IMDM with around 5% human AB serum, roughly 11 IU/ml IL-2 and gentamicin, plus 10 ug/ml peptides. The study compared SARS-CoV-2 spike-specific CD4+ TCR repertoires before and after mRNA vaccination in COVID-19 convalescent patients and infection-naive vaccine recipients. Altogether, nine to ten COVID-19 convalescent patients and several SARS-CoV-2-naive healthy vaccine recipients made up the full study. The Oncomine TCR Beta short-read assay on an Illumina iSeq 100 was used to sequence cultures from other donors in the study. General study outcomes and caveats: Limitations of the study were the small number of convalescent patients and the absence of early post-infection timepoints. Clones induced by infection and clones induced by vaccination both contracted markedly at late timepoints after vaccination, which fits with T cell responses waning over time. In healthy vaccine recipients, vaccine-induced clones were almost all SARS-CoV-2 mono-reactive, with only 1 of 255 cross-reactive with common cold coronaviruses.

The library relied on the immunoSEQ multiplex PCR assay. DNA from the cultured, isolated CD4+ T cells was subjected to TCR beta CDR3 sequencing. In the original analysis: Non-productive TCR sequences were discarded, and reads were trimmed to the CDR3 region, with only CDR3s of 7 or more amino acids retained. Antigen-specific clonotypes were identified using the MANAFEST web app by comparison of expansion in peptide wells against reference cultures. To count as positive, a clone had to show expansion at FDR<0.05 compared with the reference and with all other wells, an odds ratio above 5, and a frequency above 0.1% in two replicate wells. A clonotype was called cross-reactive if it was significantly expanded both in SARS-CoV-2 spike wells and in at least one common cold coronavirus spike condition. Using the stringdist R package, CDR3 similarity was measured by Levenshtein distance, and unrooted trees were constructed with ape in R 3.6.1. Entries here come from immuneACCESS through TCRdb and include only in-frame sequences with V and J called. Some clones fail to appear in such tables; in the studies checked, an unresolved V gene covers under half of the shortfall, and the cause of the remainder is unknown. D and trimming come from the DNA, and the V and J calls and clone size come from that table. Present in this sample are roughly 45,000 clones, approximately 77% of which were seen just once. Under 10% of the sample is held by the ten biggest clonotypes.

The input for sequencing was CD4+ T cells from PBMCs cultured without peptide, taken after COVID-19 vaccination. The clonotype comes from a human donor who received a COVID-19 vaccine.

The nucleotide sequence reads as follows: TGTGCCAGTAGTCTCTGGACTAGCGGGGGGTACAATGAGCAGTTCTTC. This is translated as CASSLWTSGGYNEQFF. This receptor chain uses TRBV19 and TRBJ2-1, with 14 central nucleotides matching TRBD2. The CDR3 sequence holds 16 residues, the cysteine and phenylalanine included. The entry retains the CDR3 DNA only, 48 bases that are in frame from base 1. Trimming removed 5 bases from V and 4 bases from J; the gene matches leave 4 bases unexplained. CDR1 and CDR2, per the germline V gene (reference sequence), are LNHDA and SQIVND.